This TCR beta chain was recorded in a study of Graves' ophthalmopathy and Graves' hyperthyroidism. This clonotype has more than one count but fewer than ten. RNA served as the template for amplifying TCR beta CDR3 regions. Following a first-round RT-PCR that used HTBI primers, a second-round multiplex PCR was carried out. One entry per CDR3 protein, called by TCRdb with MiXCR from the multiplex PCR reads. The sample yields approximately 410,000 distinct CDR3 sequences, 15% seen once. The CDR3 is 15 amino acids. The V gene end was trimmed by 4 bases and the J gene end by 5 bases; junction bases not matched to a gene: 0. Germline values: CDR1 SNHLY, CDR2 FYNNEI.

The chain uses TRBV2 and TRBJ2-1; TRBD2 matches 15 bases. The sequencing input was peripheral blood. This sequence was found in a woman younger than 35 with stable Graves' hyperthyroidism. The DNA for the CDR3 is TGTGCCAGCAGTGGGACTAGCGGGGGGGACAATGAGCAGTTCTTC. It specifies CASSGTSGGDNEQFF.